This T cell receptor beta chain was recovered during a study of breast tumors, draining lymph nodes, adjacent tissues. Points from the study as a whole: Tumors had less TCR diversity than lymph nodes, more than nontumor tissue.

The CDR3 spans 13 residues. V shed 0 bases and J shed 5 bases, with 6 bases lying between them. Germline CDR1 reads SGHDN; CDR2 reads FVKESK. TCRdb re-called the multiplex PCR reads through MiXCR, storing one row per CDR3 protein. The sample shows about 180,000 distinct CDR3 sequences, roughly a third of them seen only once. Samples came from axillary lymph nodes draining the breast cancer. This clonotype was seen repeatedly, ten times or more. Its antigen is unidentified. This sequence joins TRBV14 and TRBJ2-3; D is ambiguous. Source material: axillary lymph node tissue. The clonotype comes from a female donor with breast cancer. Some clones in this sample may be carry-over from other donors' samples. The CDR3 DNA follows: TGTGCCAGCAGCCAAGATACGATAGATACGCAGTATTTT. As protein: CASSQDTIDTQYF.